The 21 T cell receptor beta chains below come from one sample, sequenced in a study of metastatic and nonmetastatic thyroid tumors (dated by TCRdb to about 2020). Library preparation used PCR. Sequencing was carried out with an Illumina HiSeq 4000. TCRdb itself trimmed the public reads at Q25 with fastp, ran MiXCR and retained productive beta chains. Present in this sample are roughly 18,000 clones, under 30% of which were seen just once. In total, the top ten clones hold about 25% of the sample. Before undergoing thyroid surgery, none of the patients had been given any kind of treatment. Specimen: tumor tissue. The receptors come from a male donor with papillary thyroid cancer or a benign thyroid nodule (not recorded which). Some clones in this sample may be carry-over from other donors' samples.

In its sample, this clone is medium-sized. This same CDR3 is encoded by further DNA sequences in the sample. The rearrangement joins TRBV2 to TRBJ2-2, with D tentatively TRBD1 (6 bases). In germline, CDR1 is SNHLY, CDR2 FYNNEI. The CDR3 runs to 14 residues. Trimming took off 5 bases at V and 3 bases at J, with 10 bases between the two ends. The CDR3 DNA reads as TGTGCCAGCAGTAGTCAGGGGTACACCGGGGAGCTGTTTTTT. Residues: CASSSQGYTGELFF.

By share of the sample, this clone is medium-sized. The J gene is TRBJ2-2, the V gene TRBV4-1; the match to TRBD2 covers 7 bases. CDR1 and CDR2 from the germline V gene are MGHRA and YSYEKL. This CDR3 has 14 amino acids. J gave up 6 bases and V 4 bases, and 5 bases lay outside the gene matches. CDR3 DNA sequence: TGCGCCAGCAGCCGGGAGGGCGGAGCCGGGGAGCTGTTTTTT. Its protein product is CASSREGGAGELFF.

The chain recombines TRBV25-1 with TRBJ2-1, with D unclear. The germline V and J ends were trimmed by 2 bases and 8 bases, with 4 bases remaining between them. Germline CDR1 reads MGHDK; CDR2 reads SYGVNS. The CDR3 is 11 amino acids. CDR3 DNA: TGTGCCAGCAGTGAACTCGATGAGCAGTTCTTC. Encoded protein: CASSELDEQFF.

A word on this clone: A read error may account for a junction end that differs from germline. The chain uses TRBV27 and TRBJ2-1, with D possibly being TRBD1 or TRBD2 (5 bases each). This CDR3 region has 13 residues. CDR1 and CDR2 from the germline V gene are MNHEY and SMNVEV (reference sequence). The CDR3, as DNA: TGTGCGAGCAGTCTTGAGGGGTTTGCTGACCAGTTCTTC. Translation: CASSLEGFADQFF.

A note on this clone: Relative to the germline gene, one junction end is altered; a read error may explain this. The V and J genes are TRBV4-2 and TRBJ1-3; tentatively, D is TRBD1 (5 bases). CDR3 length: 13 residues. The germline V gene has CDR1 LGHNA and CDR2 YNFKEQ. DNA of the CDR3: TGTGCCAGCGGGGGTGCGGCTGGAATCACCATCTATTTT. This sequence encodes CASGGAAGITIYF.

This clone rates as medium-sized (0.01 to 0.1%). CDR3 DNA sequence: TGCAGTGCTAGAGTCTGGCGGCAGTACAATGAGCAGTTCTTC. Encoded protein: CSARVWRQYNEQFF. The chain is built from TRBV20-1 and TRBJ2-1, with D unresolved. The CDR3 is made up of 14 amino acids. Trimming removed 1 base at V and 4 bases at J, with 11 bases between. CDR1 and CDR2 from the germline V gene are DFQATT and SNEGSKA (reference sequence).

The chain has TRBV7-9 and TRBJ2-3, with D possibly being TRBD1 or TRBD2 (5 bases each). The CDR3 loop spans 15 amino acids. Trimming shortened V by 2 bases and J by 3 bases, and 12 bases separated the two germline ends. Germline CDR1 is SEHNR and CDR2 is FQNEAQ (reference sequence). CDR3 sequence: CASSLWTEGTDTQYF. In DNA form, the CDR3 reads TGTGCCAGCAGCTTATGGACCGAGGGGACAGATACGCAGTATTTT.

This clone has only a few counts. The CDR3 spells CASIQLVRTGGNVAGANVLTF. CDR3 nucleotides: TGTGCCAGCATCCAACTGGTACGAACAGGGGGAAATGTTGCTGGGGCCAACGTCCTGACTTTC. The chain recombines TRBV7-3 with TRBJ2-6; 8 nucleotides match TRBD1. The ends lost 7 bases at V and 2 bases at J; junction bases unmatched: 22. The CDR3 covers 21 residues. CDR1 is SGHTA and CDR2 is FQGTGA in the germline V gene.

The sample holds one count of this clone. V is TRBV9 and J is TRBJ2-7; TRBD2 matches at 10 bases. Germline trimming cut 4 bases from V and 3 bases from J; bases unmatched to any gene: 10. CDR3 size: 16 residues. Germline CDR1 reads SGDLS; CDR2 reads YYNGEE. This CDR3 reads CASSPRAGGLSYEQYF. The CDR3 nucleotides are TGTGCCAGCAGCCCCCGAGCGGGAGGGCTGAGCTACGAGCAGTACTTC.

In this sample, this clone is medium-sized. This sequence joins TRBV6-5 and TRBJ2-1; no clear D gene. The V gene's germline CDR1 is MNHEY and CDR2 SVGAGI. V lost 2 bases, J lost 6 bases, and 23 bases lay in between. The CDR3 sequence is 18 residues long. CDR3 sequence: CASSYHNRKDRQSNEQFF. The CDR3 DNA follows: TGTGCCAGCAGTTACCATAACAGAAAGGATAGACAATCCAATGAGCAGTTCTTC.

This chain uses TRBV29-1 with TRBJ2-7; D gene uncertain. Trimming pared 1 base from V and 5 bases from J, leaving 21 bases between. The CDR3 has 16 residues. Germline-derived CDR1 and CDR2 are SQVTM and ANQGSEA. The DNA for the CDR3 is TGCAGCGTTGAAGGTAGAAAAGGGCTTCTAGGGAACGAGCAGTACTTC. Translating it yields CSVEGRKGLLGNEQYF.

V gene TRBV19 combines with J gene TRBJ1-2; no clear D gene. Trimming cost V 6 bases and J 8 bases, with 13 bases left between them. This CDR3 region has 12 residues. Germline V gene data show CDR1 as LNHDA and CDR2 as SQIVND (reference sequence). CDR3 region: CASRHPPWGYTF. In DNA, the CDR3 is TGTGCCAGTAGACATCCACCATGGGGCTACACCTTC.

This clone came up a few times. The chain employs TRBV7-2 and TRBJ2-7; D is ambiguous. V shed 4 bases and J shed 8 bases, with 21 bases lying between them. CDR1 is SGHTA and CDR2 is FQGNSA in the germline V gene. The CDR3 loop spans 15 amino acids. The CDR3: CASSSDTEGLYKQYF. CDR3 bases: TGTGCCAGCAGCTCAGACACGGAAGGCTTGTATAAGCAGTACTTC.

This clone was seen at least ten times. At one end the junction does not follow the germline gene, possibly because of a read error. The J gene is TRBJ2-3, the V gene TRBV6-1, with 11 bases fitting TRBD2. This CDR3 spans 15 amino acids. Germline-derived CDR1 and CDR2 are MNHNS and SASEGT. The CDR3 DNA sequence: TGTGCCAGCAGGGAAGGACTAGCGGGCAGGGATACGCAGTATTTT. Protein product: CASREGLAGRDTQYF.

Turning to this clone: At one of its ends the junction is not consistent with the germline gene, which may arise from a read error. J is TRBJ2-5 and V is TRBV4-2; D may be TRBD2 (6 bases). CDR1 and CDR2 (germline): LGHNA, YNFKEQ. There are 15 residues in the CDR3. DNA for the CDR3: TGTGCCAGCAGCCGGGGCGGGGTCGCCCAAGCGACCCAGAACTTC. Its protein is CASSRGGVAQATQNF.

This clone was recorded many times. The chain carries TRBV30 and TRBJ2-3, with 11 bases that match TRBD2. V shed 8 bases, J shed 2 bases, and the junction held 15 bases outside the gene matches. This CDR3 region has 17 residues. The germline gives CDR1 GTSNPN, CDR2 SVGIG (reference sequence). The CDR3 sequence is CAAQWERLAGNTDTQYF. The DNA of the CDR3 is TGTGCCGCCCAGTGGGAGCGACTAGCGGGAAACACAGATACGCAGTATTTT. Together with reference TRBV30 and TRBJ2-3, the CDR3 gives the full variable domain: SQTIHQWPATLVQPVGSPLSLECTVEGTSNPNLYWYRQAAGRGLQLLFYSVGIGQISSEVPQNLSASRPQDRQFILSSKKLLLSDSGFYLCAAQWERLAGNTDTQYFGPGTRLTVL.

The chain has TRBV20-1 and TRBJ1-3; 8 bases match TRBD1. With V trimmed by 6 bases and J by 2 bases, 15 bases remained unmatched. The CDR3 extends over 17 amino acids. Germline CDR1 and CDR2: DFQATT and SNEGSKA (reference sequence). The CDR3: CSAKDRVKPGAGNTIYF. DNA for the CDR3: TGCAGTGCGAAGGACAGGGTAAAGCCGGGGGCTGGAAACACCATATATTTT.

The chain carries TRBV6-5 and TRBJ1-6, with 7 bases aligning to TRBD1. The length of the CDR3 is 16 residues. Germline CDR1 reads MNHEY; CDR2 reads SVGAGI. V gave up 5 bases and J gave up 4 bases; unmatched junction bases: 8. This CDR3 is CASSLQGHHYNSPLHF. The CDR3 DNA reads TGTGCCAGCAGTCTACAGGGGCACCATTATAATTCACCCCTCCACTTT.

Ten or more counts support this clone. This rearrangement joins TRBV7-9 to TRBJ1-5, with 7 bases fitting TRBD1. V trimming: 2 bases; J trimming: 15 bases; junction bases outside the gene matches: 16. Per germline, CDR1 SEHNR and CDR2 FQNEAQ (reference sequence). The length of the CDR3 is 15 residues. The CDR3 sequence is CASSLPEDGDSLMHF. In DNA form, the CDR3 reads TGTGCCAGCAGCTTACCGGAAGACGGGGACAGCCTTATGCATTTT. Full variable domain (missing parts from reference TRBV7-9 and TRBJ1-5): DTGVSQNPRHKITKRGQNVTFRCDPISEHNRLYWYRQTLGQGPEFLTYFQNEAQLEKSRLLSDRFSAERPKGSFSTLEIQRTEQGDSAMYLCASSLPEDGDSLMHFGDGTRLSIL.

The chain has TRBV19 and TRBJ2-1; maybe TRBD2 (5 bases). V was clipped by 7 bases and J by 0 bases, with 13 bases between them. The CDR3 covers 15 residues. Germline lookup yields CDR1 LNHDA and CDR2 SQIVND (reference sequence). The CDR3 loop reads CASNRAASSYNEQFF. The CDR3 region has the DNA TGTGCCAGTAATCGAGCGGCGAGCTCCTACAATGAGCAGTTCTTC.

The chain has TRBV18 and TRBJ2-1, with TRBD2 identical over 8 bases. The CDR3 is made up of 14 amino acids. Losses at the gene ends were 3 bases for V and 9 bases for J; bases not matched to a gene: 7. The germline V gene encodes CDR1 KGHSH and CDR2 LQKENI. CDR3 sequence (DNA): TGTGCCAGCTCACCGGCGGGAGGCACGATTGAGCAGTTCTTC. Its protein product is CASSPAGGTIEQFF.